The rows below give T cell receptor beta chains drawn from one sample of a study of blood T cell repertoires in COVID-19. TCRdb's copy holds only in-frame clones and misses some; the assay was immunoSEQ multiplex PCR. The sample records about 310,000 clones, over 80% being singletons. Sequencing input: PBMCs or T cells enriched from blood (not recorded which). Source of these receptors: a woman between 18 and 30 years old who had recovered from COVID-19. The CDR3 runs from the conserved cysteine through the conserved F or W. A D gene is named only where the DNA matches it firmly. Expanded clones are given a class, and other clones once, few, many or no size at all.

clone_size	v_call	j_call	d_call	cdr3_nt	cdr3_aa
.	TRBV30	TRBJ1-6	.	TGTGCCTGGAGTGTAGGGAGGGGAGGTTCACCCCTCCACTTT	CAWSVGRGGSPLHF
.	TRBV4-2	TRBJ2-4	.	TGTGCCAGCAGCCAAGATACAGGGCTAGCCAAAAACATTCAGTACTTC	CASSQDTGLAKNIQYF
.	TRBV5-1	TRBJ1-1	TRBD1	TGCGCCAGCAGCTCCTTATTGACAGGGGGCGTTGGGTTAACTGAAGCTTTCTTT	CASSSLLTGGVGLTEAFF
.	TRBV18	TRBJ1-1	.	TGTGCCAGCTCACCTACCAAATCTTCCGGGACTGAAGCTTTCTTT	CASSPTKSSGTEAFF
.	TRBV27	TRBJ2-1	TRBD2	TGTGCCAGCAGGTTAGCGGGAGGTTCCAACAATGAGCAGTTCTTC	CASRLAGGSNNEQFF
.	TRBV6-4	TRBJ2-7	.	TGTGCCACCACCTACGAGCAGTACTTC	CATTYEQYF
.	TRBV18	TRBJ2-5	.	TGTGCCAGCTCGCGTACTAGCAGCGGCGAGACCCAGTACTTC	CASSRTSSGETQYF
.	TRBV6-5	TRBJ1-2	.	TGTGCCAGCACCATGGGGCCGAGTTTGCCTGGCTACACCTTC	CASTMGPSLPGYTF
.	TRBV9	TRBJ2-6	TRBD1	TGTGCCAGCAGCGTTCACAGGGGCACCCTCTCTGGGGCCAACGTCCTGACTTTC	CASSVHRGTLSGANVLTF
.	TRBV6-5	TRBJ2-1	TRBD2	TGTGCCAGCATGGACCTAGCGGGGTACAATGAGCAGTTCTTC	CASMDLAGYNEQFF
once	TRBV2	TRBJ1-4	.	TGTGCCAGCGTATATCAACGGGATGAAAAACTGTTTTTT	CASVYQRDEKLFF
.	TRBV12-2	TRBJ2-7	.	TGTGCAAGTCGCTTAGACAGGGTACGAGGCTCCTACGAGCAGTACTTC	CASRLDRVRGSYEQYF
.	TRBV7-2	TRBJ2-5	.	TGTGCCAGCAGCTCTTGGTCCCGGGAGACCCAGTACTTC	CASSSWSRETQYF
once	TRBV25-1	TRBJ1-6	.	TGTGCCAGCGGGCAGTTCTATAATTCACCCCTCCACTTT	CASGQFYNSPLHF
.	TRBV5-4	TRBJ1-4	TRBD1	TGTGCCAGCAGCTTCAGAGACAGGGGAAACGAAAAACTGTTTTTT	CASSFRDRGNEKLFF
.	TRBV4-3	TRBJ1-2	.	TGCGCCAGCAGCCAAGCGAACAGGGTGGGGAACTATGGCTACACCTTC	CASSQANRVGNYGYTF
few	TRBV18	TRBJ1-6	.	TGTGCCAGCTCACCTTTTAAGTCCGGGGGCTCCTATAATTCACCCCTCCACTTT	CASSPFKSGGSYNSPLHF
.	TRBV5-1	TRBJ1-2	.	TGCGCCAGCAGCCCGGGGATAGGCTACACCTTC	CASSPGIGYTF
.	TRBV10-3	TRBJ2-2	TRBD2	TGTGCCTCAAGGCCGGGGGGGACCGGGGAGCTGTTTTTT	CASRPGGTGELFF
.	TRBV5-4	TRBJ1-4	TRBD1	TGTGCCAGCACCCAACAGGGGACGAATGAAAAACTGTTTTTT	CASTQQGTNEKLFF
.	TRBV6-2/TRBV6-3	TRBJ1-5	.	TGTGCCAGCAGTTTACAGGATACCAATCAGCCCCAGCATTTT	CASSLQDTNQPQHF
.	TRBV7-2	TRBJ2-1	TRBD2	TGTGCCAGCAGCCAGCGGGGGGGAGCCTACAATGAGCAGTTCTTC	CASSQRGGAYNEQFF
.	TRBV27	TRBJ2-4	.	TGTGCCAGCAGCCCGTGGGCAAAGATTGAAAACATTCAGTACTTC	CASSPWAKIENIQYF
once	TRBV16	TRBJ2-7	TRBD1	TGTGCCAGCAGCTTGACAGGGAACGCCTACGAGCAGTACTTC	CASSLTGNAYEQYF
.	TRBV28	TRBJ1-2	.	TGTGCCAGCAGTTTATTCCTTACACAGAGCTACACCTTC	CASSLFLTQSYTF
.	TRBV18	TRBJ1-3	.	TGTGCCAGCTCACCACGGAGCTCTGGAAACACCATATATTTT	CASSPRSSGNTIYF
.	TRBV6-2/TRBV6-3	TRBJ1-4	TRBD1	TGTGCCAGCAGCCGTTACCCAACAGGGGGTGAAAAACTGTTTTTT	CASSRYPTGGEKLFF
.	TRBV9	TRBJ1-2	TRBD1	TGTGCCAGCAGCGTCTCTAGCCAACACAGGGGGAATTATGGCTACACCTTC	CASSVSSQHRGNYGYTF
.	TRBV27	TRBJ2-7	.	TGTGCCAGCAGTCCGCGACAGGTATTCTCCTACGAGCAGTACTTC	CASSPRQVFSYEQYF
.	TRBV5-4	TRBJ2-4	TRBD1	TGTGCCAGCAGGTCTGACAGGGGACGAAACATTCAGTACTTC	CASRSDRGRNIQYF
.	TRBV7-6	TRBJ1-3	.	TGTGCCAGCAGCCATCCCACGGGGAACACCATATATTTT	CASSHPTGNTIYF
.	TRBV5-1	TRBJ1-3	.	TGCGCCAGCAGCTTTCGACGTGGAGTTCGCTCTGGAAACACCATATATTTT	CASSFRRGVRSGNTIYF
few	TRBV2	TRBJ1-1	.	TGTGCCAGCAGTGGGGTTCTCGGAGGGACTGAAGCTTTCTTT	CASSGVLGGTEAFF